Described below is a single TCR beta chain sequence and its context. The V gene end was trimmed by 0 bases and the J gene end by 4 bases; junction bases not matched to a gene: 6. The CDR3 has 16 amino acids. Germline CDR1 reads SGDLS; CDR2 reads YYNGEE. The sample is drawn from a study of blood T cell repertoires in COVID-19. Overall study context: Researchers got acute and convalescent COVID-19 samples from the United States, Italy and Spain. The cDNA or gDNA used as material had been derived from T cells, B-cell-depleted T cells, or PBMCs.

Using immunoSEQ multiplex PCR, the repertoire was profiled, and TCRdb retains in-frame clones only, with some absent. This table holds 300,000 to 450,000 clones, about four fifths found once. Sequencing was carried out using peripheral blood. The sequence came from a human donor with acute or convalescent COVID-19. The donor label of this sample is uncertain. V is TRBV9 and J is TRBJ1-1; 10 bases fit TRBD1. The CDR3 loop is CASSVGGTGAFTEAFF. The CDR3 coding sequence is TGTGCCAGCAGCGTAGGCGGGACAGGGGCGTTCACTGAAGCTTTCTTT. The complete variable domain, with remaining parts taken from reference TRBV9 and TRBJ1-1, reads DSGVTQTPKHLITATGQRVTLRCSPRSGDLSVYWYQQSLDQGLQFLIQYYNGEERAKGNILERFSAQQFPDLHSELNLSSLELGDSALYFCASSVGGTGAFTEAFFGQGTRLTVV.